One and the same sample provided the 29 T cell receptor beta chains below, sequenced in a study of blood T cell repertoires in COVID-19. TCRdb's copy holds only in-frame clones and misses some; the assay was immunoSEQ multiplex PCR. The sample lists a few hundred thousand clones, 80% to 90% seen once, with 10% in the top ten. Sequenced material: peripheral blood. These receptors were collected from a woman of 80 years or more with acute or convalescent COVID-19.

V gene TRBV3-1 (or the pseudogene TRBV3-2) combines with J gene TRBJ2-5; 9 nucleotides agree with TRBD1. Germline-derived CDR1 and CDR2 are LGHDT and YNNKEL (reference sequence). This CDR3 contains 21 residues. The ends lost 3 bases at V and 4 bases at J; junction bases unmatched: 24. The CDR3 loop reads CASSHPPGQGPSGALGETQYF. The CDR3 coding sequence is TGTGCCAGCAGCCATCCCCCAGGACAGGGGCCCAGCGGTGCGCTCGGAGAGACCCAGTACTTC.

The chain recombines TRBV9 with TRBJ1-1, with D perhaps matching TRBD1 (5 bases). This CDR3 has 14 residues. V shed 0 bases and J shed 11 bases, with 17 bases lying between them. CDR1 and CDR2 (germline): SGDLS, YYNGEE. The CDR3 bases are TGTGCCAGCAGCGTAGATAATGGTAGGGGCAGGGCTTTCTTT. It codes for CASSVDNGRGRAFF. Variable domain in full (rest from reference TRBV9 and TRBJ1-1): DSGVTQTPKHLITATGQRVTLRCSPRSGDLSVYWYQQSLDQGLQFLIQYYNGEERAKGNILERFSAQQFPDLHSELNLSSLELGDSALYFCASSVDNGRGRAFFGQGTRLTVV.

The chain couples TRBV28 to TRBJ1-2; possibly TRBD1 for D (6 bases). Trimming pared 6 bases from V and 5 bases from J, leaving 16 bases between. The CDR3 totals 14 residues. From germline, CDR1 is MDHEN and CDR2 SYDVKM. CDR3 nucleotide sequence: TGTGCCAGCAGATGGGGGGGCGCCTCGTATGGCTACACCTTC. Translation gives CASRWGGASYGYTF.

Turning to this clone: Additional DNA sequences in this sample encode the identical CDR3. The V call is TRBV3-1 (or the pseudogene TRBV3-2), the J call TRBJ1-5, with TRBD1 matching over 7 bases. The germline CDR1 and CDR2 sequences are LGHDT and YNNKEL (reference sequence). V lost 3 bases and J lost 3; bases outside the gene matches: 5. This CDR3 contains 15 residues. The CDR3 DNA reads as TGTGCCAGCAGCCAGGCGACAGGGTCCAATCAGCCCCAGCATTTT. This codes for CASSQATGSNQPQHF.

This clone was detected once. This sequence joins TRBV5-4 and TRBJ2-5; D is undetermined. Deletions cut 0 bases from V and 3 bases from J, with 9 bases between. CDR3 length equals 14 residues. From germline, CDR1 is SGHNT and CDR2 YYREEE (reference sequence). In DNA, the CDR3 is TGTGCCAGCAGCTTGGGGCAGGTTAAAGAGACCCAGTACTTC. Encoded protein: CASSLGQVKETQYF.

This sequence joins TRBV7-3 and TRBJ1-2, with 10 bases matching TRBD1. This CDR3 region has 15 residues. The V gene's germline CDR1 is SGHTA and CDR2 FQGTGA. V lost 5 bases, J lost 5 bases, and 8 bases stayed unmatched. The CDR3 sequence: CASSPGQGQGYGYTF. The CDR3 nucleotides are TGTGCCAGCAGCCCGGGACAGGGACAGGGGTATGGCTACACCTTC.

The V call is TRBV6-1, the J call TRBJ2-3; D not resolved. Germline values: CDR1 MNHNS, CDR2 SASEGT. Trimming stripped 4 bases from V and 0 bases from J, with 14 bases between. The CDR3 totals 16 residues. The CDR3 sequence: CASSVGVARSTDTQYF. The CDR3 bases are TGTGCCAGCAGTGTGGGCGTCGCCCGTAGCACAGATACGCAGTATTTT.

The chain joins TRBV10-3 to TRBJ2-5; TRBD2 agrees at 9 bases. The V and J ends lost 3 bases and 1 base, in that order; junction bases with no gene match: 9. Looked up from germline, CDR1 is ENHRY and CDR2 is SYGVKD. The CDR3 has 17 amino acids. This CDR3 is CAISDGGVAGVQETQYF. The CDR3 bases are TGTGCCATCAGTGACGGGGGGGTAGCGGGAGTCCAAGAGACCCAGTACTTC.

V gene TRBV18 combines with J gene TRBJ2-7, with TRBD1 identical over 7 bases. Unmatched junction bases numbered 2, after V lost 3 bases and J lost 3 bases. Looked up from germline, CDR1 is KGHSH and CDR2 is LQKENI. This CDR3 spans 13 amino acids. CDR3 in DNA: TGTGCCAGCTCACCCGCAGGGGGCTACGAGCAGTACTTC. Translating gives CASSPAGGYEQYF.

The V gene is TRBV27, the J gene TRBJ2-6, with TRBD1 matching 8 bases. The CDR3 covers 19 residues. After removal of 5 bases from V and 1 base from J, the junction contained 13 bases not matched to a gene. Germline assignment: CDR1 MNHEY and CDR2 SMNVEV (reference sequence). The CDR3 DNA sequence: TGTGCCAGCAGTAGATTACCGGGACAGGCACGATCTGGGGCCAACGTCCTGACTTTC. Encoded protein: CASSRLPGQARSGANVLTF.

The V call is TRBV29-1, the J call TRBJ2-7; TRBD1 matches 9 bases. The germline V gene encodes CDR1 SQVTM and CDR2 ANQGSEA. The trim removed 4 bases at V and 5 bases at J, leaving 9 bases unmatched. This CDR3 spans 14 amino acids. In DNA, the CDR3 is TGCAGCGTTGCGTCCGGGACAGGGACCCACGAGCAGTACTTC. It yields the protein CSVASGTGTHEQYF.

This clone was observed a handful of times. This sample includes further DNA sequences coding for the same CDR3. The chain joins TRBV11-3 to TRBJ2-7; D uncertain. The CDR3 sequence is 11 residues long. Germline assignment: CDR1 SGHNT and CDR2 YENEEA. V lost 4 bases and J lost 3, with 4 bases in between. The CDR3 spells CASSSNYEQYF. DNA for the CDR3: TGTGCCAGCAGCTCTAACTACGAGCAGTACTTC.

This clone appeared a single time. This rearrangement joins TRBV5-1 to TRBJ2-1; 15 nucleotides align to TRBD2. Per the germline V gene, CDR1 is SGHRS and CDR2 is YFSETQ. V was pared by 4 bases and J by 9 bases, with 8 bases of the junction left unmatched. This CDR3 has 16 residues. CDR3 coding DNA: TGCGCCAGCAGCACGGAGGGGACTAGCGGGAGGCCTGAGCAGTTCTTC. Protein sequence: CASSTEGTSGRPEQFF.

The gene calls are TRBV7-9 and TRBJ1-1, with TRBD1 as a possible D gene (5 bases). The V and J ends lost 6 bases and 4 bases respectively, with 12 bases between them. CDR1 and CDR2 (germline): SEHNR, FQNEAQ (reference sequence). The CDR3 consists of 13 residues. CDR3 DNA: TGTGCCAGCAGGGCCCAGGGAAGCACTGAAGCTTTCTTT. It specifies CASRAQGSTEAFF.

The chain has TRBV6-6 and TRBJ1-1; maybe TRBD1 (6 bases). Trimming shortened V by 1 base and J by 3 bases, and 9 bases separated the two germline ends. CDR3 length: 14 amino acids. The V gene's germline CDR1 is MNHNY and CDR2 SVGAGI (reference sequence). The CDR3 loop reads CASSYWGQYTEAFF. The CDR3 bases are TGTGCCAGCAGTTACTGGGGACAATACACTGAAGCTTTCTTT.

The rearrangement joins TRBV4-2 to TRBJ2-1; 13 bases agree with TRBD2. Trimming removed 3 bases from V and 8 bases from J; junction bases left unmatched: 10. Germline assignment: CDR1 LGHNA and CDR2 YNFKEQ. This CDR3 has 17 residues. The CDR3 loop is CASSHLGTSGKGDEQFF. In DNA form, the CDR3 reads TGTGCCAGCAGCCATCTGGGGACTAGCGGGAAAGGCGATGAGCAGTTCTTC.

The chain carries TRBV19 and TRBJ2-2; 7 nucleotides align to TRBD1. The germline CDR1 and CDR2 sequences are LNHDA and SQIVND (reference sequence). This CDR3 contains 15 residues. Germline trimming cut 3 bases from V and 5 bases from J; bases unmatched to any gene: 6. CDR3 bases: TGTGCCAGTAGTATGACAGGGATTTCGACCGGGGAGCTGTTTTTT. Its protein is CASSMTGISTGELFF.

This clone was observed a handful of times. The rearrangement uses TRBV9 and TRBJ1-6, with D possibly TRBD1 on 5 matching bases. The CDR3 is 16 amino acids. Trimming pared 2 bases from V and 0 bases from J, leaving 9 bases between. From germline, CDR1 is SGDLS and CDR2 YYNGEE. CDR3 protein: CASSVRQSSYNSPLHF. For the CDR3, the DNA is TGTGCCAGCAGCGTTAGACAGAGCTCCTATAATTCACCCCTCCACTTT.

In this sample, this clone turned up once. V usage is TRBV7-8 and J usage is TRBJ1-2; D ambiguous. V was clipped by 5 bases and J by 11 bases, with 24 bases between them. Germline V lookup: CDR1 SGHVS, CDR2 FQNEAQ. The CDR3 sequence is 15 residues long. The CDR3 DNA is TGTGCCAGCAGCAGCCAAGGCGGGCTTGGGGTATGGTACACCTTC. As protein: CASSSQGGLGVWYTF.

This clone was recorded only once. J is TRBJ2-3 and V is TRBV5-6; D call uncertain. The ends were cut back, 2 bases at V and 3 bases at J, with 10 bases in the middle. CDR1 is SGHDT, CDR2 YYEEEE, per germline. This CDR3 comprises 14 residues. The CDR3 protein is CASSLDMSTDTQYF. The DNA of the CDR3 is TGTGCCAGCAGCTTAGACATGAGTACAGATACGCAGTATTTT.

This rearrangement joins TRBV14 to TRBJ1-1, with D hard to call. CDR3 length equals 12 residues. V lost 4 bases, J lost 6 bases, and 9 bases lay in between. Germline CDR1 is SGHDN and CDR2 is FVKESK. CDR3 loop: CASSLEEPEAFF. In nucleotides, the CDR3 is TGTGCCAGCAGCCTCGAGGAACCTGAAGCTTTCTTT.

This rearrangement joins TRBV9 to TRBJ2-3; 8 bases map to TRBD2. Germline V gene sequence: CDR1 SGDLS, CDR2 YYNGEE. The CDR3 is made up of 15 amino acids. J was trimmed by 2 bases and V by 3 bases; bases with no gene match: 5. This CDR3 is CASSDGGGNTDTQYF. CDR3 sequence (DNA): TGTGCCAGCAGCGATGGCGGGGGGAACACAGATACGCAGTATTTT.

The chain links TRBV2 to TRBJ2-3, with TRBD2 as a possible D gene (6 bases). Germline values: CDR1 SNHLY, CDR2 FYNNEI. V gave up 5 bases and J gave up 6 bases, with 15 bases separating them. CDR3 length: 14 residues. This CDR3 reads CASSFGGAIDTQYF. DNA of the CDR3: TGTGCCAGCAGTTTTGGAGGGGCGATCGATACGCAGTATTTT.

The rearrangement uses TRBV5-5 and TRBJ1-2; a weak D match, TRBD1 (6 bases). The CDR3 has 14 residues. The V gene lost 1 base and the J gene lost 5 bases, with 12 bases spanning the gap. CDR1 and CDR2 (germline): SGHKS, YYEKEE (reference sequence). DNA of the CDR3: TGTGCCAGCAGCTTGTGGACAGCCATGTATGGCTACACCTTC. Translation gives CASSLWTAMYGYTF.

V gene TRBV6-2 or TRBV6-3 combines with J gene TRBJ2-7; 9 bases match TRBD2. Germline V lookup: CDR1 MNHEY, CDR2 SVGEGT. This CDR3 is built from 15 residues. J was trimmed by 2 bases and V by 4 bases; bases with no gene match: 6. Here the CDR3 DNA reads TGTGCCAGCAGTTTAGCGGGGGTCCTTCCCTACGAGCAGTACTTC. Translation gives CASSLAGVLPYEQYF.

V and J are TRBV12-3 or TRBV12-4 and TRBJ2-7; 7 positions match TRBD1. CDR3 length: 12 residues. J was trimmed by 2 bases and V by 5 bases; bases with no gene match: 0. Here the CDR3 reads CASSQGAYEQYF. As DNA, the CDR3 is TGTGCCAGCAGTCAGGGGGCCTACGAGCAGTACTTC.

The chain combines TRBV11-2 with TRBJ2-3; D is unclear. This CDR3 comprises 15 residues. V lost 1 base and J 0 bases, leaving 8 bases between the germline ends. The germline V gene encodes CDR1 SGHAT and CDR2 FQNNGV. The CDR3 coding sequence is TGTGCCAGCAGCTTAGTGAGATCTAGCACAGATACGCAGTATTTT. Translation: CASSLVRSSTDTQYF. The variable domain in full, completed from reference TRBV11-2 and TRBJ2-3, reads EAGVAQSPRYKIIEKRQSVAFWCNPISGHATLYWYQQILGQGPKLLIQFQNNGVVDDSQLPKDRFSAERLKGVDSTLKIQPAKLEDSAVYLCASSLVRSSTDTQYFGPGTRLTVL.

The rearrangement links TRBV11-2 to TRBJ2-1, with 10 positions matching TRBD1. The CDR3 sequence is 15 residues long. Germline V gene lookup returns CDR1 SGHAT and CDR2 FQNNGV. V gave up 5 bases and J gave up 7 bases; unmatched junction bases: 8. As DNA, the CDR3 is TGTGCCAGCAGCCTCGACAGGGGGCCTCAAAATGAGCAGTTCTTC. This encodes CASSLDRGPQNEQFF.

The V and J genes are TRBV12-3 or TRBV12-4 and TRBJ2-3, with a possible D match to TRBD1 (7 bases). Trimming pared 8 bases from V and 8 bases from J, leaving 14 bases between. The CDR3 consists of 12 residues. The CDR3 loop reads CASGGTVFTQYF. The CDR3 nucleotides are TGTGCCAGCGGGGGGACAGTTTTTACGCAGTATTTT.